This T cell receptor (beta chain) was found in a study of beta chain features in type 1 diabetes. Study-wide context: Sorted cells examined across all samples numbered some 98 million.

V shed 4 bases, J shed 8 bases, and the junction held 6 bases outside the gene matches. This CDR3 spans 15 amino acids. The germline V gene encodes CDR1 SGHTA and CDR2 FQGTGA. The isolated RNA, all of it, was reverse transcribed, so expressed TCRB transcripts were what got sequenced. Sequencing used immunoSEQ multiplex PCR; TCRdb keeps in-frame clones, though not all of them. The table records roughly 310,000 clones, 11% of them present only once. About this clone itself: Its matching antigen is unknown.

There was one heparinised blood draw per donor, averaging about 120 mL. Central memory, naive, regulatory and stem cell-like memory CD4+ cells were sorted by CD45RO/CCR7/CD25/CD127/CD95/CD27. Study-wide points: The study found moderately but significantly shorter TCRB CDR3s in all four CD4+ subsets of Type 1 diabetes patients.

The chain joins TRBV7-3 to TRBJ2-1; 12 bases match TRBD2. The sample comprised naive CD4+ T cells from blood. The receptor was derived from a woman under 40 in good health. CDR3 protein: CASSSSGRADDEQFF. The CDR3 bases are TGTGCCAGCAGCTCTAGCGGGAGGGCCGACGATGAGCAGTTCTTC.